These 20 T cell receptor beta chains came from one sample sequenced in a study of cytomegalovirus exposure and HLA in healthy donors. PCR amplification relied on 60 Vbeta primers (plus 13 Jbeta primers). Data came from immunoSEQ multiplex PCR; TCRdb stores just in-frame clones and leaves some out. The data show over 80,000 clones, around 82% seen once. Source material: PBMCs. The receptors here all came from a young man in good health and CMV-seropositive.

This chain connects TRBV15 to TRBJ2-7; 8 bases align to TRBD2. Germline lookup yields CDR1 LNHNV and CDR2 YYDKDF (reference sequence). The CDR3 extends over 18 amino acids. With 3 bases clipped from V and 4 bases from J, the junction kept 17 bases outside the gene matches. The CDR3 loop reads CATSSGAGRGSFPYEQYF. In DNA form, the CDR3 reads TGTGCCACCAGCAGTGGGGCCGGGAGGGGGAGCTTCCCATACGAGCAGTACTTC.

This chain uses TRBV6-5 with TRBJ2-3; TRBD2 agrees at 10 bases. The ends lost 8 bases at V and 0 bases at J; junction bases unmatched: 5. Germline CDR1 is MNHEY and CDR2 is SVGAGI. The CDR3 runs 15 residues. CDR3 loop: CASYSGRLSTDTQYF. DNA of the CDR3: TGTGCCAGCTATAGCGGGAGGCTGAGCACAGATACGCAGTATTTT.

This clone turned up a few times. This chain joins TRBV11-2 and TRBJ2-7, with TRBD1 as a possible D gene (6 bases). The CDR3 sequence is 14 residues long. CDR1 is SGHAT, CDR2 FQNNGV, per germline. The germline V and J ends were trimmed by 2 bases and 6 bases, with 14 bases remaining between them. The CDR3 sequence: CASSLNFGGTEQYF. The DNA for the CDR3 is TGTGCCAGCAGCTTAAATTTTGGGGGCACCGAGCAGTACTTC.

This clone was seen only once. The genes are TRBV18 and TRBJ2-7; D is possibly TRBD2 (6 bases). V lost 5 bases to trimming and J lost 0 bases, with 8 bases between them. The CDR3 loop spans 13 amino acids. Germline CDR1 and CDR2: KGHSH and LQKENI. The CDR3 reads CASSRDFSYEQYF. The CDR3 nucleotides are TGTGCCAGCTCAAGGGACTTCTCCTACGAGCAGTACTTC.

The chain has TRBV7-2 and TRBJ2-6; the D is unclear. Germline lookup yields CDR1 SGHTA and CDR2 FQGNSA. V lost 3 bases and J 0 bases, leaving 12 bases between the germline ends. The CDR3 has 17 amino acids. The CDR3 DNA reads as TGTGCCAGCAGCTTTCTTTCTCTAGGCTCTGGGGCCAACGTCCTGACTTTC. Translating gives CASSFLSLGSGANVLTF.

This clone was counted between two and nine times. The chain joins TRBV5-4 to TRBJ2-7, with 7 positions matching TRBD2. This CDR3 is built from 15 residues. CDR1 and CDR2 from the germline V gene are SGHNT and YYREEE (reference sequence). V lost 0 bases and J lost 2; bases outside the gene matches: 5. CDR3 bases: TGTGCCAGCAGCTTGGCGGCTAGCGGTACCTACGAGCAGTACTTC. Protein sequence: CASSLAASGTYEQYF.

This clone was recorded once. J is TRBJ2-1 and V is TRBV7-8, with D unclear. Between the trimmed V and J ends, which lost 1 base and 7 bases, there was a span of 11 bases. CDR3 length: 14 amino acids. Germline V gene sequence: CDR1 SGHVS, CDR2 FQNEAQ. The CDR3 loop reads CASSLGVGVNEQFF. Written as DNA, the CDR3 is TGTGCCAGCAGCTTAGGGGTCGGAGTTAATGAGCAGTTCTTC. Filled out from reference TRBV7-8 and TRBJ2-1, the complete variable domain reads GAGVSQSPRYKVAKRGQDVALRCDPISGHVSLFWYQQALGQGPEFLTYFQNEAQLDKSGLPSDRFFAERPEGSVSTLKIQRTQQEDSAVYLCASSLGVGVNEQFFGPGTRLTVL.

This clone was counted only a few times. The J gene is TRBJ1-6, the V gene TRBV28; D not certain. CDR1 and CDR2 (germline): MDHEN, SYDVKM. The V end lost 6 bases, the J end lost 6 bases, and 9 bases lay between the germline ends. The CDR3 loop spans 13 amino acids. CDR3 in amino acids: CASRPPGNSPLHF. CDR3 bases: TGTGCCAGCAGGCCCCCCGGTAATTCACCCCTCCACTTT.

The rearrangement links TRBV6-5 to TRBJ2-3; 7 bases match TRBD2. CDR1 and CDR2 from the germline V gene are MNHEY and SVGAGI. Germline trimming cut 6 bases from V and 7 bases from J; bases unmatched to any gene: 13. The CDR3 loop spans 15 amino acids. The CDR3 DNA follows: TGTGCCAGCAGCTTGGCGGGAGCTCTTGAAAATACGCAGTATTTT. Translating it yields CASSLAGALENTQYF.

The gene calls are TRBV11-2 and TRBJ1-1; D is unresolved. The germline V gene encodes CDR1 SGHAT and CDR2 FQNNGV. The CDR3 has 11 residues. Trimming shortened V by 3 bases and J by 12 bases, and 11 bases separated the two germline ends. The CDR3 is CASSFGPIPFF. The CDR3 nucleotides read TGTGCCAGCAGCTTTGGCCCCATCCCTTTCTTT.

The DNA of the CDR3 is TGCGCCAGCAGCTTGGGAGACTATGGCTACACCTTC. Its protein product is CASSLGDYGYTF. The chain links TRBV5-1 to TRBJ1-2, with unresolved D. CDR3 length: 12 residues. Deletions cut 0 bases from V and 3 bases from J, with 3 bases between. Germline V gives CDR1 SGHRS, CDR2 YFSETQ.

The V and J genes are TRBV11-2 and TRBJ1-4, with D perhaps matching TRBD1 (6 bases). The germline gives CDR1 SGHAT, CDR2 FQNNGV. Trimming pared 5 bases from V and 0 bases from J, leaving 10 bases between. This CDR3 is built from 15 residues. CDR3 in DNA: TGTGCCAGCAGCGCAGGACAGCCAACTAATGAAAAACTGTTTTTT. Translated, it gives CASSAGQPTNEKLFF. Variable domain in full (rest from reference TRBV11-2 and TRBJ1-4): EAGVAQSPRYKIIEKRQSVAFWCNPISGHATLYWYQQILGQGPKLLIQFQNNGVVDDSQLPKDRFSAERLKGVDSTLKIQPAKLEDSAVYLCASSAGQPTNEKLFFGSGTQLSVL.

V and J are TRBV29-1 and TRBJ2-2, with 8 positions matching TRBD1. This CDR3 contains 15 residues. V was pared by 7 bases and J by 4 bases, with 11 bases of the junction left unmatched. Germline V lookup: CDR1 SQVTM, CDR2 ANQGSEA. As DNA, the CDR3 is TGCAGCGAGCCCGCATGGACAGGGAGCACCGGGGAGCTGTTTTTT. Amino acid sequence: CSEPAWTGSTGELFF.

The chain has TRBV28 and TRBJ2-5, with D tentatively TRBD1 (5 bases). This CDR3 is built from 14 residues. From germline, CDR1 is MDHEN and CDR2 SYDVKM. The ends were cut back, 2 bases at V and 1 base at J, with 8 bases in the middle. The CDR3 here is CASSLLTAQETQYF. In DNA, the CDR3 is TGTGCCAGCAGTTTACTGACAGCCCAAGAGACCCAGTACTTC.

The chain employs TRBV28 and TRBJ2-1; 10 nucleotides align to TRBD1. This CDR3 is 14 amino acids long. The J segment lost 9 bases and the V segment lost 9 bases, leaving 11 bases of the junction unmatched. Per germline, CDR1 MDHEN and CDR2 SYDVKM. Written as DNA, the CDR3 is TGTGCCAGTTTCTTGACAGGGGGCGGACGTGAGCAGTTCTTC. Translating gives CASFLTGGGREQFF.

This chain links TRBV15 with TRBJ1-1; D is perhaps TRBD1 (5 bases). This CDR3 region has 14 residues. Between the trimmed V and J ends, which lost 4 bases and 1 base, there was a span of 10 bases. CDR1 is LNHNV and CDR2 is YYDKDF in the germline V gene (reference sequence). CDR3 in amino acids: CATSTGGGNTEAFF. The CDR3 nucleotides read TGTGCCACCAGCACCGGGGGGGGGAACACTGAAGCTTTCTTT. Full variable domain (missing parts from reference TRBV15 and TRBJ1-1): DAMVIQNPRYQVTQFGKPVTLSCSQTLNHNVMYWYQQKSSQAPKLLFHYYDKDFNNEADTPDNFQSRRPNTSFCFLDIRSPGLGDTAMYLCATSTGGGNTEAFFGQGTRLTVV.

J is TRBJ2-1 and V is TRBV28, with 13 bases that match TRBD2. Germline CDR1 MDHEN, CDR2 SYDVKM. The V gene end was trimmed by 3 bases and the J gene end by 5 bases; junction bases not matched to a gene: 4. The CDR3 totals 16 residues. The CDR3 DNA follows: TGTGCCAGCAGTTTGGAAGGGACTAGCGGGAACAATGAGCAGTTCTTC. As protein: CASSLEGTSGNNEQFF.

The rearrangement links TRBV9 to TRBJ1-3; unclear D gene. Germline V gene data show CDR1 as SGDLS and CDR2 as YYNGEE. CDR3 length: 16 amino acids. Trimming cost V 0 bases and J 4 bases, with 14 bases left between them. For the CDR3, the DNA is TGTGCCAGCAGCGTAGAAGGAGGGATCCTCGGAAACACCATATATTTT. Encoded protein: CASSVEGGILGNTIYF.

This sequence joins TRBV30 and TRBJ2-7; D may be TRBD1 (5 bases). V lost 6 bases and J lost 3, with 9 bases in between. The V gene's germline CDR1 is GTSNPN and CDR2 SVGIG (reference sequence). CDR3 length: 11 residues. In nucleotides, the CDR3 is TGTGCCTGTTCTCAGGGCTACGAGCAGTACTTC. Protein sequence: CACSQGYEQYF. Supplemented by reference TRBV30 and TRBJ2-7, the full variable domain reads SQTIHQWPATLVQPVGSPLSLECTVEGTSNPNLYWYRQAAGRGLQLLFYSVGIGQISSEVPQNLSASRPQDRQFILSSKKLLLSDSGFYLCACSQGYEQYFGPGTRLTVT.

This clone was picked up a small number of times. This chain links TRBV5-6 with TRBJ1-4, with 7 bases that match TRBD1. The V and J ends lost 0 bases and 7 bases, in that order; junction bases with no gene match: 6. CDR1 and CDR2 (germline): SGHDT, YYEEEE. This CDR3 has 15 amino acids. The CDR3 nucleotides read TGTGCCAGCAGCTTGGCCGTCTCAGGGGGTGAAAAACTGTTTTTT. Its translation: CASSLAVSGGEKLFF.